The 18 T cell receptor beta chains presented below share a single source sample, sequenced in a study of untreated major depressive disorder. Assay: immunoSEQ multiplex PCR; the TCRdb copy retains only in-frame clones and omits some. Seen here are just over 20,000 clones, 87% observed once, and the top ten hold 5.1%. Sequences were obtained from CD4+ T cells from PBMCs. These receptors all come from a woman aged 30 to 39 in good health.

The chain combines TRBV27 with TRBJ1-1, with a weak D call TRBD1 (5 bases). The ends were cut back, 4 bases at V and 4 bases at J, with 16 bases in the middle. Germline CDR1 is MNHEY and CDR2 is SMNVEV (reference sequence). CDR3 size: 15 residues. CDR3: CASSSRVTGGTEAFF. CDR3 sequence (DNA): TGTGCCAGCAGTTCCAGGGTCACCGGTGGCACTGAAGCTTTCTTT.

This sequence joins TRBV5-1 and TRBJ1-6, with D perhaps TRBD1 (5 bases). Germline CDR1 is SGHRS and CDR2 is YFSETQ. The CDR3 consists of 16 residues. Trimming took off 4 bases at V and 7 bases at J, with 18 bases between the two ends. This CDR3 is CASSVEVGGNNSPLHF. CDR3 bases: TGCGCCAGCAGCGTAGAGGTCGGGGGGAACAATTCACCCCTCCACTTT.

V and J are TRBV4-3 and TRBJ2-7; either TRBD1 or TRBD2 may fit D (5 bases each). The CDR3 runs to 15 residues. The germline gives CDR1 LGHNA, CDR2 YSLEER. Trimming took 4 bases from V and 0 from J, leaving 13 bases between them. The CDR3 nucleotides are TGCGCCAGCAGCCTACTCCGGGACGGCTCCTACGAGCAGTACTTC. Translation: CASSLLRDGSYEQYF.

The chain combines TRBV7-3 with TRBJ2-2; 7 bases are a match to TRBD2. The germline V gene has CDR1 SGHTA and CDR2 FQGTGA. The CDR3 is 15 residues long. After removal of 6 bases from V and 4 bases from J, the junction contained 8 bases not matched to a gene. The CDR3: CASRRGASGTGELFF. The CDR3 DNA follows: TGTGCCAGCAGACGTGGGGCTAGCGGCACCGGGGAGCTGTTTTTT.

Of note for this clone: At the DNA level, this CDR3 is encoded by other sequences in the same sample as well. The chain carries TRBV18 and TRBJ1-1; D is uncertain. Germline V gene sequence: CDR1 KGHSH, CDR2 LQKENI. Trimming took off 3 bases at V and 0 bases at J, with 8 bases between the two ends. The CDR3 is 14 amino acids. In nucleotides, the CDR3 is TGTGCCAGCTCACCTACAGAAATGAACACTGAAGCTTTCTTT. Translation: CASSPTEMNTEAFF.

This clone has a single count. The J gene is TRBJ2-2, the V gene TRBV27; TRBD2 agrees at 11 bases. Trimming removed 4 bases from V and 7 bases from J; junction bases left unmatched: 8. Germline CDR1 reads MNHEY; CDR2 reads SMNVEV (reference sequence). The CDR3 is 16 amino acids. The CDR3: CASSSPSGGPNGELFF. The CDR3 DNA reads TGTGCCAGCAGTTCCCCTAGCGGGGGGCCGAACGGGGAGCTGTTTTTT.

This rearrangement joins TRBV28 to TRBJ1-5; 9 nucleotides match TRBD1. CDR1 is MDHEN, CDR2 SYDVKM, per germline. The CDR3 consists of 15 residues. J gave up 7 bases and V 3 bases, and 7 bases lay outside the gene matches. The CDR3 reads CASSFLDRGWQPQHF. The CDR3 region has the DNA TGTGCCAGCAGTTTTTTGGACAGGGGTTGGCAGCCCCAGCATTTT.

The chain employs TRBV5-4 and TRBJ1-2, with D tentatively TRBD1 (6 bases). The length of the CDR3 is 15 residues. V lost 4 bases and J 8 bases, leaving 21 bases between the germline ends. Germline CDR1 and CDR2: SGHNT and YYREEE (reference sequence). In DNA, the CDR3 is TGTGCCAGCAGCCCTCAGGACAGTCGAGTCGGCGGCTACACCTTC. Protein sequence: CASSPQDSRVGGYTF. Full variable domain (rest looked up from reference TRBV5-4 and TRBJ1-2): ETGVTQSPTHLIKTRGQQVTLRCSSQSGHNTVSWYQQALGQGPQFIFQYYREEENGRGNFPPRFSGLQFPNYSSELNVNALELDDSALYLCASSPQDSRVGGYTFGSGTRLTVV.

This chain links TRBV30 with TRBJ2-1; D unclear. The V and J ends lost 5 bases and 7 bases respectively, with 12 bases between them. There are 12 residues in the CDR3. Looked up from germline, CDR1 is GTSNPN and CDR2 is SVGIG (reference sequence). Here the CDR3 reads CAWLRFQNEQFF. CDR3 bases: TGTGCCTGGCTACGTTTTCAAAATGAGCAGTTCTTC.

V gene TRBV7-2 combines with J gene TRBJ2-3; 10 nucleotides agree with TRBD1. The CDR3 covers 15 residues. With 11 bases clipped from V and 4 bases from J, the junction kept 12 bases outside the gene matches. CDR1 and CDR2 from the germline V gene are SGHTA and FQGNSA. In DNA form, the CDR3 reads TGTGCCCTACAAATGGACAGGGGGGGATCAGATACGCAGTATTTT. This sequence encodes CALQMDRGGSDTQYF.

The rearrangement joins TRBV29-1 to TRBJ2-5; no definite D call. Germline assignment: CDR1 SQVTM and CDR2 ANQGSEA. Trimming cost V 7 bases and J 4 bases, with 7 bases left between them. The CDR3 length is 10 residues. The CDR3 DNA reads TGCAGCGCCTCTGTAGAGACCCAGTACTTC. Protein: CSASVETQYF. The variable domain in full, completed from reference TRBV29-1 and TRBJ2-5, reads SAVISQKPSRDICQRGTSLTIQCQVDSQVTMMFWYRQQPGQSLTLIATANQGSEATYESGFVIDKFPISRPNLTFSTLTVSNMSPEDSSIYLCSASVETQYFGPGTRLLVL.

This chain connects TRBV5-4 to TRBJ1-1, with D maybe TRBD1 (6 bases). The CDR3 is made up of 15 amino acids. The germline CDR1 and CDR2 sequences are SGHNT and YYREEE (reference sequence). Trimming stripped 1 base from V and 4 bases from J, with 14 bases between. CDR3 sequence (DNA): TGTGCCAGCAGCTTGAACCTGGGGGCAAGCACTGAAGCTTTCTTT. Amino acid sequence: CASSLNLGASTEAFF.

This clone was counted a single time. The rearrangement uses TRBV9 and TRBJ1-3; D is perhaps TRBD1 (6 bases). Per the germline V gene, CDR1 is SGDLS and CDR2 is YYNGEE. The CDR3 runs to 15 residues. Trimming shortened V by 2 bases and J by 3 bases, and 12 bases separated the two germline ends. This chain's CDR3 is CASSVGQYLGNTIYF. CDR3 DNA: TGTGCCAGCAGCGTCGGACAGTACCTTGGAAACACCATATATTTT.

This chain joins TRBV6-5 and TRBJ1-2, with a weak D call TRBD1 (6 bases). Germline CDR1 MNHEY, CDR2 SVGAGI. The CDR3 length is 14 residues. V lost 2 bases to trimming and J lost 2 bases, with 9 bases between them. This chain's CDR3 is CASSYMGANYGYTF. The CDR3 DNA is TGTGCCAGCAGTTACATGGGGGCGAACTATGGCTACACCTTC.

The CDR3 bases are TGTGCCAGCAGCCCGGGTTTAGGAGCGGGGTTTGGCAATGAGCAGTTCTTC. Translation gives CASSPGLGAGFGNEQFF. The gene calls are TRBV7-2 and TRBJ2-1, with 7 bases lining up with TRBD2. Losses at the gene ends were 5 bases for V and 6 bases for J; bases not matched to a gene: 16. The V gene's germline CDR1 is SGHTA and CDR2 FQGNSA. The CDR3 runs to 17 residues.

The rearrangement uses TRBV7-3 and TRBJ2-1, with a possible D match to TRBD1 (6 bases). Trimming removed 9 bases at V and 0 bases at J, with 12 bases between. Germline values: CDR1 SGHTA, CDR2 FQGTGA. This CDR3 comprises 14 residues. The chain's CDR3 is CASGRGGSYNEQFF. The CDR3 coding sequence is TGTGCCAGTGGCAGAGGGGGCTCCTACAATGAGCAGTTCTTC.

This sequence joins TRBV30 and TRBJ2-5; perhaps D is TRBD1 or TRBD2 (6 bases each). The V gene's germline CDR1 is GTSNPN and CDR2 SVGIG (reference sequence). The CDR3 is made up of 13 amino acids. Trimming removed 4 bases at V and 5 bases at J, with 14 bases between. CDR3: CAWKAGGAETQYF. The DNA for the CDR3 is TGTGCCTGGAAAGCCGGGGGCGCGGAGACCCAGTACTTC.

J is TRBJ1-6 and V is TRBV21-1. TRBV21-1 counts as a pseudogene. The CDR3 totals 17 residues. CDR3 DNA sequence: TGTGCCAGCAGCTTCGGGGAGCACGCGTCCTATAATTCACCCCTCCACTTT. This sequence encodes CASSFGEHASYNSPLHF.